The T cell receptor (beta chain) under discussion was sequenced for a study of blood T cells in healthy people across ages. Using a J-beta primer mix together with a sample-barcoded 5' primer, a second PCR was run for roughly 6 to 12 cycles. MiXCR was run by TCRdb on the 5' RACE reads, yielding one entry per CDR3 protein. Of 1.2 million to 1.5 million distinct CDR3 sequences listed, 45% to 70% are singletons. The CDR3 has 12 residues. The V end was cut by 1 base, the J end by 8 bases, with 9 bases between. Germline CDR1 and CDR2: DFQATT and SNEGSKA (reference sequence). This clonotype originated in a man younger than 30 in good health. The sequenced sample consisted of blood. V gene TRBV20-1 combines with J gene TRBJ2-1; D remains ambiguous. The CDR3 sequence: CSARAPAHEQFF. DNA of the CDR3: TGCAGTGCTAGAGCCCCGGCCCATGAGCAGTTCTTC.